Listed here are 27 T cell receptor beta chains from one sample, sequenced in a study of T cell responses to AZD1222 COVID-19 vaccine (dated by TCRdb to about 2021). This specimen's time point label, per the study, means: baseline before first vaccination. The library was prepared using the immunoSEQ multiplex PCR assay. TCRdb stores this immuneACCESS table with in-frame sequences only. Part of the clones is absent; in the studies checked, under half of the shortfall reflects unresolved V genes, and no reason is known for the rest. The sample has 70,000 to 95,000 clones on record, 90% of them singletons. The ten biggest clones cover 4% to 5% of the sample. The sample in question was peripheral blood, obtained on day 0 of AZD1222 vaccination. The receptors were gathered from an adult in good health.

The rearrangement uses TRBV5-5 and TRBJ1-1; D possibly corresponds to TRBD1 (5 bases). The CDR3 consists of 13 residues. V lost 1 base and J 8 bases, leaving 12 bases between the germline ends. Germline V lookup: CDR1 SGHKS, CDR2 YYEKEE (reference sequence). The CDR3 DNA follows: TGTGCCAGCAGCTTGCGGCAGGGCAACGAAGCTTTCTTT. Translated, it gives CASSLRQGNEAFF.

The rearrangement uses TRBV11-2 and TRBJ1-6, with 7 bases aligning to TRBD1. Germline CDR1 reads SGHAT; CDR2 reads FQNNGV. V shed 5 bases and J 11 bases; nucleotides not matched to a gene: 12. The CDR3 has 15 amino acids. The CDR3: CASSDYRGRGTPLHF. The CDR3 DNA sequence: TGTGCCAGCAGCGATTACAGGGGACGAGGGACACCCCTCCACTTT. Complete variable domain (other parts from reference TRBV11-2 and TRBJ1-6): EAGVAQSPRYKIIEKRQSVAFWCNPISGHATLYWYQQILGQGPKLLIQFQNNGVVDDSQLPKDRFSAERLKGVDSTLKIQPAKLEDSAVYLCASSDYRGRGTPLHFGNGTRLTVT.

The chain carries TRBV18 and TRBJ1-1, with no clear D. Germline CDR1 KGHSH, CDR2 LQKENI. This CDR3 comprises 15 residues. Trimming removed 6 bases at V and 1 base at J, with 15 bases between. CDR3 region: CASSELSDRNTEAFF. The CDR3 DNA reads TGTGCCAGCTCCGAACTATCGGATAGGAACACTGAAGCTTTCTTT.

This sequence joins TRBV24-1 and TRBJ2-7, with 7 positions matching TRBD1. Germline V gene sequence: CDR1 KGHDR, CDR2 SFDVKD. The CDR3 contains 15 residues. Unmatched junction bases numbered 4, after V lost 3 bases and J lost 0 bases. The CDR3: CATSDQDRNSYEQYF. The CDR3 DNA reads as TGTGCCACCAGTGATCAGGACAGGAACTCCTACGAGCAGTACTTC.

The J gene is TRBJ1-2, the V gene TRBV12-5, with D uncertain. The CDR3 consists of 21 residues. V was clipped by 1 base and J by 0 bases, with 27 bases between them. Germline CDR1 LGHNT, CDR2 FRNRAP. CDR3 bases: TGTGCTAGTGGTTTGGAGCGTAAAACTTCTGCCAATCCCGGGACTAACTATGGCTACACCTTC. Translated: CASGLERKTSANPGTNYGYTF.

Here the CDR3 DNA reads TGTGCCAGCAGTGGTCTAGCGGGAGGGATAAATGAGCAGTTCTTC. This translates into CASSGLAGGINEQFF. This chain links TRBV27 with TRBJ2-1, with 12 bases that match TRBD2. The V and J ends lost 5 bases and 7 bases, in that order; junction bases with no gene match: 6. Per germline, CDR1 MNHEY and CDR2 SMNVEV (reference sequence). This CDR3 has 15 residues.

This clone was seen only a few times. This chain links TRBV2 with TRBJ1-6; 8 nucleotides line up with TRBD1. This CDR3 contains 17 residues. The V gene end was trimmed by 6 bases and the J gene end by 1 base; junction bases not matched to a gene: 8. The germline V gene encodes CDR1 SNHLY and CDR2 FYNNEI. The CDR3 nucleotides read TGTGCCAGCAGGAGGGACAGGCGGGGTTCCTATAATTCACCCCTCCACTTT. The encoded protein is CASRRDRRGSYNSPLHF.

The chain recombines TRBV29-1 with TRBJ2-7; perhaps TRBD1 as D (6 bases). Germline loops: CDR1 SQVTM, CDR2 ANQGSEA. Between the trimmed V and J ends, which lost 5 bases and 2 bases, there was a span of 10 bases. The CDR3 is made up of 12 amino acids. CDR3 sequence: CSVTGPTYEQYF. DNA of the CDR3: TGCAGCGTTACAGGGCCCACCTACGAGCAGTACTTC.

This chain uses TRBV4-3 with TRBJ1-2; weak D call: TRBD1 (6 bases). V lost 1 base and J 6 bases, leaving 18 bases between the germline ends. The CDR3 totals 16 residues. Looked up from germline, CDR1 is LGHNA and CDR2 is YSLEER. As DNA, the CDR3 is TGCGCCAGCAGCCAAGTGGGGATCGGACAGTTAAATGGCTACACCTTC. This gives the protein CASSQVGIGQLNGYTF.

The chain is built from TRBV7-7 and TRBJ2-5; weak D call: TRBD2 (5 bases). Germline loops: CDR1 SSHAT, CDR2 FNYEAQ (reference sequence). CDR3 length equals 12 residues. V was cut by 5 bases and J by 4 bases, with 8 bases left in between. CDR3 loop: CASSPLAETQYF. The CDR3, as DNA: TGTGCCAGCAGCCCCCTAGCAGAGACCCAGTACTTC.

A single count supports this clone. The genes are TRBV12-3 or TRBV12-4 and TRBJ2-7; D ambiguous. The CDR3 is 11 residues long. V lost 6 bases and J lost 3, with 6 bases in between. CDR3 protein: CASSDNYEQYF. The CDR3 nucleotides are TGTGCCAGCAGCGACAACTACGAGCAGTACTTC.

The chain links TRBV6-6 to TRBJ2-7; 10 bases agree with TRBD1. In germline, CDR1 is MNHNY, CDR2 SVGAGI (reference sequence). Germline trimming cut 6 bases from V and 3 bases from J; bases unmatched to any gene: 8. The CDR3 covers 15 residues. This CDR3 reads CASSQTGGLNYEQYF. CDR3 sequence (DNA): TGTGCCAGCAGCCAGACAGGGGGCCTAAACTACGAGCAGTACTTC.

This sequence joins TRBV6-6 and TRBJ2-5; D ambiguous. V was clipped by 2 bases and J by 6 bases, with 19 bases between them. This CDR3 has 16 amino acids. In germline, CDR1 is MNHNY, CDR2 SVGAGI (reference sequence). CDR3 residues: CASSYLGLPNAKTQYF. CDR3 bases: TGTGCCAGCAGTTACCTGGGCCTTCCAAACGCGAAGACCCAGTACTTC.

The chain joins TRBV9 to TRBJ2-7; no clear D. Between the trimmed V and J ends, which lost 0 bases and 6 bases, there was a span of 13 bases. The CDR3 is made up of 14 amino acids. CDR1 is SGDLS, CDR2 YYNGEE, per germline. CDR3 nucleotide sequence: TGTGCCAGCAGCGTAGAGGCATATCCCCTCGAGCAGTACTTC. Amino acids: CASSVEAYPLEQYF.

The chain employs TRBV5-1 and TRBJ1-1; 7 bases are a match to TRBD1. The CDR3 extends over 14 amino acids. The ends lost 3 bases at V and 0 bases at J; junction bases unmatched: 2. The germline V gene has CDR1 SGHRS and CDR2 YFSETQ. CDR3 bases: TGCGCCAGCAGCTGGGGACAGTTGAACACTGAAGCTTTCTTT. It codes for CASSWGQLNTEAFF. Full variable domain (outside the CDR3, taken from reference TRBV5-1 and TRBJ1-1): KAGVTQTPRYLIKTRGQQVTLSCSPISGHRSVSWYQQTPGQGLQFLFEYFSETQRNKGNFPGRFSGRQFSNSRSEMNVSTLELGDSALYLCASSWGQLNTEAFFGQGTRLTVV.

The rearrangement uses TRBV2 and TRBJ1-6; possible D gene TRBD1, 6 bases. The ends were cut back, 2 bases at V and 3 bases at J, with 8 bases in the middle. CDR3 length equals 15 residues. Germline V CDR1 and CDR2: SNHLY, FYNNEI. The CDR3 DNA sequence: TGTGCCAGCAGTGAACAGGGGTTCTATAATTCACCCCTCCACTTT. It yields the protein CASSEQGFYNSPLHF.

The J gene is TRBJ1-5, the V gene TRBV19; TRBD1 might be the D (6 bases). V dropped 11 bases and J dropped 7 bases, with 15 bases sitting between them. The CDR3 loop spans 12 amino acids. CDR1 and CDR2 (germline): LNHDA, SQIVND (reference sequence). In nucleotides, the CDR3 is TGTGCCGGAAACAGGGCCGGACAGCCCCAGCATTTT. It is translated as CAGNRAGQPQHF.

This chain uses TRBV19 with TRBJ1-6; perhaps TRBD1 as D (5 bases). Germline CDR1 LNHDA, CDR2 SQIVND (reference sequence). The CDR3 has 16 amino acids. Between the trimmed V and J ends, which lost 1 base and 7 bases, there was a span of 14 bases. CDR3 residues: CASSIGYRFSNSPLHF. CDR3 DNA sequence: TGTGCCAGTAGTATAGGATACAGGTTTTCCAATTCACCCCTCCACTTT. The full variable domain, in which reference TRBV19 and TRBJ1-6 provide the parts outside the CDR3, is DGGITQSPKYLFRKEGQNVTLSCEQNLNHDAMYWYRQDPGQGLRLIYYSQIVNDFQKGDIAEGYSVSREKKESFPLTVTSAQKNPTAFYLCASSIGYRFSNSPLHFGNGTRLTVT.

The gene calls are TRBV2 and TRBJ2-5, with D uncertain. The CDR3 is 13 residues long. V lost 11 bases, J lost 5 bases, and 18 bases lay in between. Germline lookup yields CDR1 SNHLY and CDR2 FYNNEI. DNA of the CDR3: TGTGCCGGGCTACCGGACCAGAGGGAGACCCAGTACTTC. This gives the protein CAGLPDQRETQYF.

This chain connects TRBV27 to TRBJ1-4; D unclear. This CDR3 contains 15 residues. Per germline, CDR1 MNHEY and CDR2 SMNVEV (reference sequence). V lost 9 bases to trimming and J lost 0 bases, with 14 bases between them. The CDR3 region is CASGGLSATNEKLFF. CDR3 bases: TGTGCCAGTGGAGGACTCAGCGCAACTAATGAAAAACTGTTTTTT.

This clone was found a few times. This chain links TRBV4-3 with TRBJ2-7; D possibly corresponds to TRBD2 (6 bases). Between the trimmed V and J ends, which lost 0 bases and 2 bases, there was a span of 11 bases. The V gene's germline CDR1 is LGHNA and CDR2 YSLEER. The CDR3 totals 15 residues. DNA of the CDR3: TGCGCCAGCAGCCAAGATTCCGGGGGAACCTACGAGCAGTACTTC. Amino acids: CASSQDSGGTYEQYF.

This rearrangement joins TRBV28 to TRBJ2-7; 12 nucleotides match TRBD2. The CDR3 is made up of 15 amino acids. V trimming: 3 bases; J trimming: 0 bases; junction bases outside the gene matches: 0. Germline V gene lookup returns CDR1 MDHEN and CDR2 SYDVKM. CDR3 loop: CASSLTSGSSYEQYF. Here the CDR3 DNA reads TGTGCCAGCAGTTTGACTAGCGGGAGCTCCTACGAGCAGTACTTC. The full variable domain, its missing parts supplied by reference TRBV28 and TRBJ2-7, is DVKVTQSSRYLVKRTGEKVFLECVQDMDHENMFWYRQDPGLGLRLIYFSYDVKMKEKGDIPEGYSVSREKKERFSLILESASTNQTSMYLCASSLTSGSSYEQYFGPGTRLTVT.

This clone was seen more than once but under ten times. The chain uses TRBV13 and TRBJ1-6; D is unresolved. Trimming pared 4 bases from V and 9 bases from J, leaving 10 bases between. This CDR3 is built from 13 residues. The germline CDR1 and CDR2 sequences are PRHDT and FYEKMQ (reference sequence). The CDR3 sequence is CASSSIPGSPLHF. As DNA, the CDR3 is TGTGCCAGCAGCTCCATTCCGGGTTCACCCCTCCACTTT.

In this sample, this clone turned up once. This chain uses TRBV6-5 with TRBJ1-2; D may be TRBD1 (5 bases). CDR1 MNHEY and CDR2 SVGAGI come from the germline V gene. CDR3 length: 11 residues. V was pared by 7 bases and J by 6 bases, with 9 bases between. In nucleotides, the CDR3 is TGTGCCAGCAAGTGGGGCGATGGCTACACCTTC. As protein: CASKWGDGYTF.

This clone appeared a single time. The chain combines TRBV7-7 with TRBJ2-1; 7 bases fit TRBD1. The CDR3 is made up of 16 amino acids. Germline V gene sequence: CDR1 SSHAT, CDR2 FNYEAQ (reference sequence). The V gene end was trimmed by 5 bases and the J gene end by 5 bases; junction bases not matched to a gene: 12. The CDR3 sequence: CASSLDGPTGHNEQFF. The DNA for the CDR3 is TGTGCCAGCAGCCTTGACGGACCGACAGGGCACAATGAGCAGTTCTTC.

This sequence joins TRBV7-2 and TRBJ2-1; maybe TRBD2 (6 bases). Germline loops: CDR1 SGHTA, CDR2 FQGNSA. With 5 bases removed from V and 2 bases from J, the gap between germline ends came to 19 bases. The CDR3 extends over 17 amino acids. CDR3 loop: CASSRREGGDPYNEQFF. CDR3 nucleotide sequence: TGTGCCAGCAGCCGCCGAGAGGGCGGGGACCCCTACAATGAGCAGTTCTTC.

The chain carries TRBV11-3 and TRBJ2-1; D is uncertain. Germline V gives CDR1 SGHNT, CDR2 YENEEA. The CDR3 contains 10 residues. V shed 8 bases and J shed 10 bases, with 9 bases lying between them. Here the CDR3 reads CASPLSEQFF. The CDR3 DNA reads TGTGCCAGCCCCCTTTCCGAGCAGTTCTTC.